This TCR beta chain was recovered during a study of T cells after posttransplantation cyclophosphamide. Treatment was busulfan-fludarabine conditioning, a marrow graft, and cyclophosphamide on days +3 and +4. Points from the study as a whole: After PTCy, TRB diversity resembled that of CNI/methotrexate controls.

Using immunoSEQ multiplex PCR, the repertoire was profiled, and TCRdb retains in-frame clones only, with some absent. The sample carries 12,000 or so clones, 80% to 95% recorded once. This clone was detected once. Its target is unknown. This CDR3 has 18 amino acids. Trimming pared 5 bases from V and 0 bases from J, leaving 20 bases between. Per germline, CDR1 SGHVT and CDR2 SQSDAQ. The receptor comes from a female patient aged 30 to 40 who received an allogeneic stem cell transplant from an unrelated donor, was CMV-positive, and had no GVHD. A subset of T cells may come from the graft donor. The chain joins TRBV7-4 to TRBJ2-4, with D perhaps matching TRBD1 (5 bases). The starting material was PBMCs, obtained after allogeneic stem cell transplant with posttransplant cyclophosphamide. CDR3 residues: CASSRLDDSCLAKNIQYF. The CDR3 region has the DNA TGTGCCAGCAGCCGACTCGACGACAGTTGCCTAGCCAAAAACATTCAGTACTTC.